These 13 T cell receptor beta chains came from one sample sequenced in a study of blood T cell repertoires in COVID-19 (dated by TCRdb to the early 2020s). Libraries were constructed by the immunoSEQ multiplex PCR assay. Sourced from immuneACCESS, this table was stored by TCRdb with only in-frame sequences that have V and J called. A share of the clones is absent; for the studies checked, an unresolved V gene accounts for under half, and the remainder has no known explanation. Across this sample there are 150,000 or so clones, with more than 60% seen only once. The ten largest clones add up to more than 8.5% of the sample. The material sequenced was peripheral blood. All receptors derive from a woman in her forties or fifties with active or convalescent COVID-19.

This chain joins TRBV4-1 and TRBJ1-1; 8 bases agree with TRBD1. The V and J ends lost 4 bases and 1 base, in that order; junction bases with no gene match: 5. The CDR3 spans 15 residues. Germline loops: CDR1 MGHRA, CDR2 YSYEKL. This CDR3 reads CASSLTQGENTEAFF. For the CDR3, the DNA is TGCGCCAGCAGCCTTACACAGGGGGAGAACACTGAAGCTTTCTTT.

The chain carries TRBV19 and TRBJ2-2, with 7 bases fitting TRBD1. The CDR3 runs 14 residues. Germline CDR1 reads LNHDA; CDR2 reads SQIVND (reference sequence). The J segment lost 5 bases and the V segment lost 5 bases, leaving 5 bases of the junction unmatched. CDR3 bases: TGTGCCAGTAGTTCTCACAGGGGAACCGGGGAGCTGTTTTTT. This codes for CASSSHRGTGELFF.

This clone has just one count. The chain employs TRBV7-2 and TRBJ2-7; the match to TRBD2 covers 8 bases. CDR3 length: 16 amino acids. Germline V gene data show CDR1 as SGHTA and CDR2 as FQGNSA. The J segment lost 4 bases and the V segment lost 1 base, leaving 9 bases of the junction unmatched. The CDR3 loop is CASSLESGRGDYEQYF. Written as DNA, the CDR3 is TGTGCCAGCAGCTTAGAAAGCGGGAGAGGGGATTACGAGCAGTACTTC.

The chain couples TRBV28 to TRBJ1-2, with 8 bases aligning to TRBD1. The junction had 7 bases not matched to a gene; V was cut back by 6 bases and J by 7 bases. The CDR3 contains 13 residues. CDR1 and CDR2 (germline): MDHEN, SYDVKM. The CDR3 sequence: CASRMTGDAGYTF. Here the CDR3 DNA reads TGTGCCAGCAGGATGACAGGGGATGCTGGCTACACCTTC.

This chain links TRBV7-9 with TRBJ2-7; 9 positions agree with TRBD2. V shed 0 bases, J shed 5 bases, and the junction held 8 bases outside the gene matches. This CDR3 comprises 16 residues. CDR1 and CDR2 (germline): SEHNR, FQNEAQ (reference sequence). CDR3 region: CASSLAKRGRAHEQYF. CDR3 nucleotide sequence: TGTGCCAGCAGCTTAGCGAAGCGCGGGAGGGCCCACGAGCAGTACTTC. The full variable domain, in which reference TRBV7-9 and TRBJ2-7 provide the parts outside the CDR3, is DTGVSQNPRHKITKRGQNVTFRCDPISEHNRLYWYRQTLGQGPEFLTYFQNEAQLEKSRLLSDRFSAERPKGSFSTLEIQRTEQGDSAMYLCASSLAKRGRAHEQYFGPGTRLTVT.

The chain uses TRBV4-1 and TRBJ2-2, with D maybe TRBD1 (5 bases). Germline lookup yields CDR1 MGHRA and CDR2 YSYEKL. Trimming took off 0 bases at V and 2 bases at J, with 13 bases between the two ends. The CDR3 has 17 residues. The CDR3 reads CASSQDGAGLNTGELFF. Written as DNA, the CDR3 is TGCGCCAGCAGCCAAGATGGGGCAGGTTTAAACACCGGGGAGCTGTTTTTT.

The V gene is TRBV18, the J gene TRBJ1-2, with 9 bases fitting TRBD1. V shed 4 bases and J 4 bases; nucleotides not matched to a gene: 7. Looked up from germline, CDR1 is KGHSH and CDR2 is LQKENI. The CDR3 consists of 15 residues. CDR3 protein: CASSQGQGTLYGYTF. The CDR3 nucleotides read TGTGCCAGCTCACAAGGACAGGGGACACTCTATGGCTACACCTTC.

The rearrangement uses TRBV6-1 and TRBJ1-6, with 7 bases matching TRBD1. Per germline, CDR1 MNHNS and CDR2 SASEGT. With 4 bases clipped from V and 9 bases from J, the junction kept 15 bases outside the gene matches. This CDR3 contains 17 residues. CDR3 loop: CASSAQPGTAPSSPLHF. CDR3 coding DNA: TGTGCCAGCAGTGCTCAACCGGGGACAGCTCCAAGTTCACCCCTCCACTTT.

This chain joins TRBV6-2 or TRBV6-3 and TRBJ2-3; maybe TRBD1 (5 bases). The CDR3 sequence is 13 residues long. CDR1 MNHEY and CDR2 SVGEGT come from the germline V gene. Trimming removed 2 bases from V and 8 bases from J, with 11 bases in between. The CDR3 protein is CASSYPNRGTQYF. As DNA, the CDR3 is TGTGCCAGCAGTTACCCCAATAGGGGTACGCAGTATTTT.

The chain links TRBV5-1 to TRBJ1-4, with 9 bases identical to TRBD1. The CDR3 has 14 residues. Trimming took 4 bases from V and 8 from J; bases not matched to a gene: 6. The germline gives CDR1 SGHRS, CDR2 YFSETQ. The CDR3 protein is CASSPTGGREKLFF. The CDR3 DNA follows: TGCGCCAGCAGCCCGACAGGGGGAAGGGAAAAACTGTTTTTT.

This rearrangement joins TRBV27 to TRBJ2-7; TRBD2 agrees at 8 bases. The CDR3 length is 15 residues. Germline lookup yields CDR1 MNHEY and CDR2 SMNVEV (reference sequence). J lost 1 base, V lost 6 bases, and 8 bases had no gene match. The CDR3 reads CASSARGGTSYEQYF. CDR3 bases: TGTGCCAGCAGCGCCCGGGGGGGAACTTCCTACGAGCAGTACTTC.

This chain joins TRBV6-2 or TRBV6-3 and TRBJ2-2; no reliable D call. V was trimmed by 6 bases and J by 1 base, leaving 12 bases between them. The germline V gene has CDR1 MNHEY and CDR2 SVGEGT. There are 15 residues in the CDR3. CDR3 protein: CASSPQRQNTGELFF. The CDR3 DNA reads TGTGCCAGCAGCCCGCAGAGGCAGAACACCGGGGAGCTGTTTTTT.

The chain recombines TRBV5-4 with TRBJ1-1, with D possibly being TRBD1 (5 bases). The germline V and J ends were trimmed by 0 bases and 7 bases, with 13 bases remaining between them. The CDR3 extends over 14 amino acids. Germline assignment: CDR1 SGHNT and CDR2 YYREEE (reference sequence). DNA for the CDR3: TGTGCCAGCAGCTTGGGCTTCAGGGTTAATGAAGCTTTCTTT. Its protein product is CASSLGFRVNEAFF. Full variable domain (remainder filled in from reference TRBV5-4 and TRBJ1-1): ETGVTQSPTHLIKTRGQQVTLRCSSQSGHNTVSWYQQALGQGPQFIFQYYREEENGRGNFPPRFSGLQFPNYSSELNVNALELDDSALYLCASSLGFRVNEAFFGQGTRLTVV.